Listed below are T cell receptor beta chains from one sample, sequenced in a study of shared clonotypes between healthy human individuals. TCRdb's copy holds only in-frame clones and misses some; the assay was immunoSEQ multiplex PCR. Here the sample spans 850,000 to 1,200,000 clones, around 75% being singletons. Sequenced material: memory CD4+ T cells sorted from blood. The source is a man between 18 and 35 years old in good health. Both conserved end residues are part of each CDR3. D genes are given only for firm matches. Size tells how often a clone was seen (once, few, many) or the class of an expanded clone, and some rows leave it out.

TRBV7-2	14	NA	NA	TRBJ2-3	TGTGCCAGCAGCTCAAGGGCCCCCACAGATACGCAGTATTTT	CASSSRAPTDTQYF
TRBV5-4	15	NA	NA	TRBJ2-1	TGTGCCAGCAGCTTGGGACACACACTAAACAATGAGCAGTTCTTC	CASSLGHTLNNEQFF
TRBV5-1	15	NA	few	TRBJ2-4	TGCGCCAGCAGCTTGGATGGGGAGGCCAAAAACATTCAGTACTTC	CASSLDGEAKNIQYF
TRBV27	16	TRBD2	NA	TRBJ2-3	TGTGCCAGCAGTTTCCCTAGAGCCGGACTAGCAGATACGCAGTATTTT	CASSFPRAGLADTQYF
TRBV5-6	15	TRBD2	NA	TRBJ2-4	TGTGCCAGCAGCCCGGTCGGGGGAGGGGTGGGCATTCAGTACTTC	CASSPVGGGVGIQYF
TRBV6-1	15	NA	once	TRBJ1-2	TGTGCCAGCAGTCAAGAGGGTGACTCCTTGGGCGGCTACACCTTC	CASSQEGDSLGGYTF
TRBV4-1	13	NA	NA	TRBJ2-1	TGCGCCAGCAGCCAAGACGATAGGAATGAGCAGTTCTTC	CASSQDDRNEQFF
TRBV9	14	NA	once	TRBJ2-1	TGTGCCAGCAGCGTAGGACTCAGTATCAATGAGCAGTTCTTC	CASSVGLSINEQFF
TRBV6-1	14	NA	few	TRBJ1-3	TGTGCCAGCATCATCGGGCTCTCTGGAAACACCATATATTTT	CASIIGLSGNTIYF
TRBV7-9	16	NA	NA	TRBJ1-6	TGTGCCAGCACTTGGCACAGGCTTCCAGATAATTCACCCCTCCACTTT	CASTWHRLPDNSPLHF
TRBV7-2	17	TRBD2	NA	TRBJ2-3	TGTGCCAGCAGCTTAGTGGGACTAGCGGGGGGCACAGATACGCAGTATTTT	CASSLVGLAGGTDTQYF
TRBV2	12	NA	NA	TRBJ2-4	TGTGCCAGCAGCGGGGACAAAAACATTCAGTACTTC	CASSGDKNIQYF
TRBV9	15	NA	NA	TRBJ2-2	TGTGCCAGCAGCGCCTCCAGACCCCGAGGCGGGGAGCTGTTTTTT	CASSASRPRGGELFF
TRBV11-2	13	TRBD2	NA	TRBJ2-7	TGTGCCAGCAGTTCTCTAGCGGCCTACGAGCAGTACTTC	CASSSLAAYEQYF
TRBV5-1	14	NA	NA	TRBJ2-3	TGCGCCAGCAGCCTGGAAGGTAGCACAGATACGCAGTATTTT	CASSLEGSTDTQYF
TRBV9	17	TRBD2	few	TRBJ2-1	TGTGCCAGCAGCGCCTTGACTAGCGGGAGGGCCTGGGTTGAGCAGTTCTTC	CASSALTSGRAWVEQFF
TRBV10-2	15	TRBD2	NA	TRBJ2-7	TGCGCCAGCAGTGGATTGGACCAGCGGGACTACGAGCAGTACTTC	CASSGLDQRDYEQYF
TRBV4-3	16	TRBD2	NA	TRBJ2-1	TGCGCCAGCAGTCACTTACTAGCGGGAGCGGTGAATGAGCAGTTCTTC	CASSHLLAGAVNEQFF
TRBV7-6	13	NA	NA	TRBJ1-2	TGTGCCAGCAGCTTTCAGGAGGGCTATGGCTACACCTTC	CASSFQEGYGYTF
TRBV7-8	14	NA	NA	TRBJ1-1	TGTGCCAGCAGCTTGACAGGACAGAACACTGAAGCTTTCTTT	CASSLTGQNTEAFF
TRBV5-8	12	NA	NA	TRBJ2-3	TGTGCCAGCAATCCACTCACAGATACGCAGTATTTT	CASNPLTDTQYF
TRBV10-3	14	NA	NA	TRBJ1-5	TGTGCCACCCAAACAGGGAGGGAGGGTCAGCCCCAGCATTTT	CATQTGREGQPQHF
TRBV11-3	13	NA	NA	TRBJ2-1	TGTGCCAGCAGCTTGAACCATTACAATGAGCAGTTCTTC	CASSLNHYNEQFF
TRBV28	12	NA	NA	TRBJ1-2	TGTGCCAGCAGTTTGTCCATTGGGGGCTACACCTTC	CASSLSIGGYTF
TRBV7-2	15	NA	NA	TRBJ1-1	TGTGCCAGCAGCTTGTCAAGGGAGCCGAACACTGAAGCTTTCTTT	CASSLSREPNTEAFF